The clone carrying this TCR beta chain was observed a handful of times. Its antigen remains unknown. Germline CDR1 is LNHDA and CDR2 is SQIVND (reference sequence). This CDR3 has 14 residues. The V gene end was trimmed by 5 bases and the J gene end by 2 bases; junction bases not matched to a gene: 5. The data belong to a study of beta chain features in type 1 diabetes. Study-wide points: Significant though moderate, a shortening of TCRB CDR3s appeared in all four CD4+ subsets of Type 1 diabetes patients. Fewer junction insertions and more nucleotide deletions appeared in type 1 diabetes patients.

As every portion of the isolated RNA was reverse transcribed, the sequencing read expressed TCRB transcripts. Sequenced naive, central memory and regulatory T cell samples produced an average of about 3.57 million reads. Profiled with immunoSEQ multiplex PCR; TCRdb holds only in-frame clones, not every one. The sample holds fewer than 110,000 clones, 25% to 35% seen once. Over 98% purity was reached by all sorted populations. V is TRBV19 and J is TRBJ2-7; 8 bases agree with TRBD1. The sequence derives from a woman aged 18-30 years with type 1 diabetes. Sequenced: central memory CD4+ T cells from blood. The chain's CDR3 is CASSVSGQAYEQYF. CDR3 nucleotides: TGTGCCAGTAGTGTCTCGGGACAGGCCTACGAGCAGTACTTC.